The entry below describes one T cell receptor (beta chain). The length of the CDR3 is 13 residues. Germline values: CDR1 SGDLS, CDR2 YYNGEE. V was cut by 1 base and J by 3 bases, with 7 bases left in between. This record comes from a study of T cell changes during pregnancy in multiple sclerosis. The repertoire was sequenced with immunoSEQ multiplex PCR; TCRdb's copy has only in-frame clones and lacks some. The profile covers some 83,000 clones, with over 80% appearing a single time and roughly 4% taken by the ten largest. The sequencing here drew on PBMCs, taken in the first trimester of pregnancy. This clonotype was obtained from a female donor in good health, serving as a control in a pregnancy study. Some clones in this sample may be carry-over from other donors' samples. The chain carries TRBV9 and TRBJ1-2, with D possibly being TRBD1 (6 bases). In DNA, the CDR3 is TGTGCCAGCAGCGTAAACAGGGACTATGGCTACACCTTC. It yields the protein CASSVNRDYGYTF. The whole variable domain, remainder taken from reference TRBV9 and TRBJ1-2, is DSGVTQTPKHLITATGQRVTLRCSPRSGDLSVYWYQQSLDQGLQFLIQYYNGEERAKGNILERFSAQQFPDLHSELNLSSLELGDSALYFCASSVNRDYGYTFGSGTRLTVV.